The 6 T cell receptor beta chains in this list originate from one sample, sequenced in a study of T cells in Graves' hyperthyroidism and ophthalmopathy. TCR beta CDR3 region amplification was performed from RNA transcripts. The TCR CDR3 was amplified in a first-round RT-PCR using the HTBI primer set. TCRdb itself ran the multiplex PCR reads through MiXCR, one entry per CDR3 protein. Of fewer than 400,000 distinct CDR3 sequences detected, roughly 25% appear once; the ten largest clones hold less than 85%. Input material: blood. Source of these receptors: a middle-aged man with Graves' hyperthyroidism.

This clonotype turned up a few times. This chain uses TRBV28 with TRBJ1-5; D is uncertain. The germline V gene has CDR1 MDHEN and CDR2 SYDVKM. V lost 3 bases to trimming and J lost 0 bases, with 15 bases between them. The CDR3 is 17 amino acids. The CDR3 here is CASSFIGWTDSNQPQHF. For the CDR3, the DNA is TGTGCCAGCAGTTTCATCGGGTGGACGGATAGCAATCAGCCCCAGCATTTT.

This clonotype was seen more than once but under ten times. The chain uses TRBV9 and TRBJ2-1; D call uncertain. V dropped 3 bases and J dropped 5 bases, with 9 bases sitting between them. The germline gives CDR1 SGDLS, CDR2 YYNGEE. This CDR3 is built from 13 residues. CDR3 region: CASSARADNEQFF. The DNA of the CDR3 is TGTGCCAGCAGCGCCCGGGCCGACAATGAGCAGTTCTTC.

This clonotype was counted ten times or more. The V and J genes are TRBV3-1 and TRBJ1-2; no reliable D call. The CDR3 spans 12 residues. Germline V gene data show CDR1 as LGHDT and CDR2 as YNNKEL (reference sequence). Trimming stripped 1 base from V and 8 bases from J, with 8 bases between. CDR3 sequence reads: CASSQGFAGYTF. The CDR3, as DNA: TGTGCCAGCAGCCAAGGGTTTGCCGGCTACACCTTC. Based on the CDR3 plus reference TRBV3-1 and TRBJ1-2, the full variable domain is DTAVSQTPKYLVTQMGNDKSIKCEQNLGHDTMYWYKQDSKKFLKIMFSYNNKELIINETVPNRFSPKSPDKAHLNLHINSLELGDSAVYFCASSQGFAGYTFGSGTRLTVV.

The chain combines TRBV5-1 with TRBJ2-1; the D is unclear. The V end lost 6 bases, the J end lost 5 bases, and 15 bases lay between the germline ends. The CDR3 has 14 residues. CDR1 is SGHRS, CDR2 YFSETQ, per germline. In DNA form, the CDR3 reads TGCGCCAGCACGCGGCTAGACCCCGACAATGAGCAGTTCTTC. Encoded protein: CASTRLDPDNEQFF.

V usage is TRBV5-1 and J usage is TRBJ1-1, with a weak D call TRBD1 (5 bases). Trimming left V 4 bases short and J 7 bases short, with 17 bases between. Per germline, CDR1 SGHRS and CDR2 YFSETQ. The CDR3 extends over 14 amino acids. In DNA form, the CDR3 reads TGCGCCAGCAGCACGGGGGGTGGGTTGGGTGAAGCTTTCTTT. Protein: CASSTGGGLGEAFF.

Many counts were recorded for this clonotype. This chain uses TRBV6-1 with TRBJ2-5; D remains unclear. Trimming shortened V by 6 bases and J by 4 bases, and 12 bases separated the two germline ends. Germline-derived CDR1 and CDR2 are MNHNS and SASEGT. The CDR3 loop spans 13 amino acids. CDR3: CASSIGDRETQYF. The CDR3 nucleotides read TGTGCCAGCAGCATCGGCGACCGAGAGACCCAGTACTTC.